This T cell receptor beta chain was captured by sequencing in a study of cytomegalovirus exposure and HLA in healthy donors. Trimming pared 4 bases from V and 4 bases from J, leaving 18 bases between. CDR3 length: 16 amino acids. In germline, CDR1 is LNHDA, CDR2 SQIVND (reference sequence). Notes on this clone: The antigen remains unidentified.

Overall study results and limits: The study carried out a later analysis of TCR beta sequences. It associated roughly 17,000 of them with specific HLA alleles at a false discovery rate of 0.05. When a later analysis was performed, an Asian-associated ancestry cluster reportedly had fewer N-insertions than the 666-donor mean. A later look showed TCR association rates differing by HLA locus, highest for DRB1 and lowest for HLA-C.

Both 60 Vbeta primers and 13 Jbeta primers went into the PCR. Authors' analysis steps: Some 12 million shared chains were among the roughly 78 million unique TCR beta chains that a later analysis counted. Profiled with immunoSEQ multiplex PCR; TCRdb holds only in-frame clones, not every one. The V and J calls and clone size come from that table; D and trimming were worked out from the DNA. The table shows a few hundred thousand clones, with roughly four fifths occurring only once. The chain uses TRBV19 and TRBJ2-3; no clear D gene. The specimen was PBMCs. The clonotype was recovered from a girl aged 5-17 years in good health and CMV-seronegative. The CDR3 bases are TGTGCCAGTAGTAGTCGCCCTAGACCAGAGTCAGATACGCAGTATTTT. This codes for CASSSRPRPESDTQYF. Full variable domain (outside the CDR3, taken from reference TRBV19 and TRBJ2-3): DGGITQSPKYLFRKEGQNVTLSCEQNLNHDAMYWYRQDPGQGLRLIYYSQIVNDFQKGDIAEGYSVSREKKESFPLTVTSAQKNPTAFYLCASSSRPRPESDTQYFGPGTRLTVL.